Below, one TCR beta chain is given with its context. Its antigen is undetermined. Germline CDR1 is SQVTM and CDR2 is ANQGSEA. The germline V and J ends were trimmed by 6 bases and 7 bases, with 18 bases remaining between them. The CDR3 loop spans 13 amino acids. This entry comes from a study of persistence of HIV-infected CD4 T cells. The immunoSEQ assay was version 4, run in survey mode. Method: immunoSEQ multiplex PCR; TCRdb's copy keeps in-frame clones and lacks some. This sample yields around 13,000 clones, of which around 66% are seen a single time; 6.9% belongs to the top ten. Cells were stimulated with overlapping HIV-1 Gag 15-mer peptides. Sorting selected CD4+ T cells upregulating both CD40 ligand and CD69. Before stimulation, PBMCs underwent CD8+ T cell depletion.

The TCR was taken from an adult man with HIV who was CMV-seropositive. The starting material was CD4+ T cells sorted from PBMCs after roughly 18-hour stimulation, obtained from a patient who received antiretroviral therapy. This chain links TRBV29-1 with TRBJ1-1, with D uncertain. CDR3 region: CSVRVSRTSEAFF. The CDR3 DNA follows: TGCAGCGTGAGGGTAAGCAGGACCAGTGAAGCTTTCTTT.